A selection of T cell receptor beta chains follows, all from one sample in a study of beta chain features in type 1 diabetes. TCRdb keeps only in-frame clones here, not all; method: immunoSEQ multiplex PCR. The data show about 700,000 clones, around 15% seen once. Sequencing input: naive CD4+ T cells from blood. These receptors were obtained from a man aged 18-30 years with type 1 diabetes. Both conserved end residues are part of each CDR3. The D gene is left open where the match is weak. Size values are once, few and many counts, or a class for expanded clones, and some rows have none.

TRBV9	TRBJ1-1	.	.	TGTGCCAGCAGCGTATCCCCTGGGGGAAGTACTGAAGCTTTCTTT	CASSVSPGGSTEAFF
TRBV30	TRBJ1-2	.	few	TGTGCCTGCGCTCGGGGCCTCTATGGCTACACCTTC	CACARGLYGYTF
TRBV2	TRBJ1-1	TRBD1	few	TGTGCCAGCAGTTCTACAGGGGGCCCCGAAGCTTTCTTT	CASSSTGGPEAFF
TRBV30	TRBJ1-1	.	few	TGTGCCTGGAGGTTGTCGAACACTGAAGCTTTCTTT	CAWRLSNTEAFF
TRBV18	TRBJ1-5	TRBD1	.	TGTGCCAGCTCCCCGACCCGGGACAGGGGGAATCAGCCCCAGCATTTT	CASSPTRDRGNQPQHF
TRBV7-9	TRBJ1-4	TRBD1	.	TGTGCCAGCAGCCCTGACAGGGTGGGAAAACTGTTTTTT	CASSPDRVGKLFF
TRBV13	TRBJ1-3	.	few	TGTGCCAGCAGCTCCCTTCAACGGGGGATTAGTGACACCATATATTTT	CASSSLQRGISDTIYF
TRBV29-1	TRBJ2-1	.	few	TGCAGCGTCGTCCCCCTGCACGAGCAGTTCTTC	CSVVPLHEQFF
TRBV7-9	TRBJ1-1	.	.	TGTGCCAGCAGCTCTCAGGGTTGGAGCACTGAAGCTTTCTTT	CASSSQGWSTEAFF
TRBV5-4	TRBJ1-6	.	.	TGTGCCAGCAGCTTGGGTACAGTTGGGACGGCCTATAATTCACCCCTCCACTTT	CASSLGTVGTAYNSPLHF
TRBV27	TRBJ1-5	TRBD1	few	TGTGCCAGCAGTTCACAGGGGGGGCATCAGCCCCAGCATTTT	CASSSQGGHQPQHF
TRBV18	TRBJ2-1	.	few	TGTGCCAGCTCACTGGACTGGGTAGTCCAGTTCTTC	CASSLDWVVQFF
TRBV30	TRBJ1-3	.	.	TGTGCCTGGAGTGTAGGGGCCGAGAGCACCATATATTTT	CAWSVGAESTIYF
TRBV6-5	TRBJ1-1	.	.	TGTGCCAGCAGTTACTCCCGCAAAACAGGGAACACTGAAGCTTTCTTT	CASSYSRKTGNTEAFF
TRBV14	TRBJ2-5	TRBD1	.	TGTGCCAGCAGCTTCGGACAGGGGTCTTTTTTAGAGACCCAGTACTTC	CASSFGQGSFLETQYF
TRBV28	TRBJ1-1	TRBD1	.	TGTGCCAGCAGTTTAGTCCAGGGGGCTAATACTGAAGCTTTCTTT	CASSLVQGANTEAFF
TRBV10-3	TRBJ2-5	TRBD1	many	TGTGCCATCAGTGAGTCCACAGGGGTTCGAGAGACCCAGTACTTC	CAISESTGVRETQYF
TRBV6-5	TRBJ1-1	.	.	TGTGCCAGCAGTTACTCGTTACACGAGGCTGAAGCTTTCTTT	CASSYSLHEAEAFF
TRBV6-1	TRBJ2-5	TRBD2	few	TGTGCCAGCAGTGAAACGGGGGGTCAAGAGACCCAGTACTTC	CASSETGGQETQYF
TRBV29-1	TRBJ2-1	TRBD1	few	TGCAGCACGCAAGGGGACAGGGTAAACAATGAGCAGTTCTTC	CSTQGDRVNNEQFF
TRBV27	TRBJ2-3	TRBD1	few	TGTGCCAGCGGACAAACAGGGGGCTCGCAGTATTTT	CASGQTGGSQYF
TRBV7-9	TRBJ1-2	.	.	TGTGCCAGCAGCCCTCGGGGGGCTGACTATGGCTACACCTTC	CASSPRGADYGYTF
TRBV27	TRBJ2-1	TRBD1	few	TGTGCCAGCAGCCCCACAGGGGGCGGGGACTACAATGAGCAGTTCTTC	CASSPTGGGDYNEQFF
TRBV10-3	TRBJ2-7	TRBD1	.	TGTGCCATCACCCCGACAGGGGGCTACGAGCAGTACTTC	CAITPTGGYEQYF
TRBV6-5	TRBJ1-2	.	few	TGTGCCAGCAGTTGGCGGGACTTACGGGGCTACACCTTC	CASSWRDLRGYTF
TRBV4-1	TRBJ2-7	.	.	TGCGCCAGCAGCCCACCAAATACGGCCTACGAGCAGTACTTC	CASSPPNTAYEQYF
TRBV5-1	TRBJ2-1	TRBD2	.	TGCGCCAGCAGCCTCGTTCCCGGGACTAGCCACAATGAGCAGTTCTTC	CASSLVPGTSHNEQFF
TRBV30	TRBJ1-2	TRBD1	.	TGTGCCTGGTCAGGGGGCTATGGCTACACCTTC	CAWSGGYGYTF
TRBV5-6	TRBJ2-3	.	few	TGTGCCAGCAGCCCGGACAGTAGCACAGATACGCAGTATTTT	CASSPDSSTDTQYF
TRBV19	TRBJ1-2	.	.	TGTGCCAGTAGTATAGATAGGGAGCGGCCAAGCTATGGCTACACCTTC	CASSIDRERPSYGYTF
TRBV5-1	TRBJ2-1	TRBD2	.	TGCGCCAGCAGCTCCCCGGGGGGGACATACAATGAGCAGTTCTTC	CASSSPGGTYNEQFF
TRBV5-1	TRBJ2-3	.	.	TGCGCCAGCAGCTTGCAGGGCGGGGAGAGCACAGATACGCAGTATTTT	CASSLQGGESTDTQYF
TRBV28	TRBJ1-5	.	few	TGTGCCAGCAGTTCCCTGACAGTCTGGGGGCCCCAGCATTTT	CASSSLTVWGPQHF
TRBV19	TRBJ2-5	.	.	TGTGCCAGTAGTATGACAGCCTTCCAAGAGACCCAGTACTTC	CASSMTAFQETQYF
TRBV13	TRBJ2-7	TRBD2	few	TGTGCCAGCAGCCCGGGACTAGCGGGGGACCCAAGCTCCTACGAGCAGTACTTC	CASSPGLAGDPSSYEQYF
TRBV29-1	TRBJ1-2	.	few	TGCAGCGTTGACGTACAGGGTTGGGACTATGGCTACACCTTC	CSVDVQGWDYGYTF
TRBV30	TRBJ1-4	.	few	TGTGCCTGGTCACACCTCTCGGAGGGAAAACTGTTTTTT	CAWSHLSEGKLFF
TRBV11-2	TRBJ2-5	.	.	TGTGCCAGCAGCCCCTTATCACTGACCCAGTACTTC	CASSPLSLTQYF
TRBV6-5	TRBJ2-5	.	.	TGTGCCAGCAGTACCGGGACGTCGGCGGCAGAGACCCAGTACTTC	CASSTGTSAAETQYF